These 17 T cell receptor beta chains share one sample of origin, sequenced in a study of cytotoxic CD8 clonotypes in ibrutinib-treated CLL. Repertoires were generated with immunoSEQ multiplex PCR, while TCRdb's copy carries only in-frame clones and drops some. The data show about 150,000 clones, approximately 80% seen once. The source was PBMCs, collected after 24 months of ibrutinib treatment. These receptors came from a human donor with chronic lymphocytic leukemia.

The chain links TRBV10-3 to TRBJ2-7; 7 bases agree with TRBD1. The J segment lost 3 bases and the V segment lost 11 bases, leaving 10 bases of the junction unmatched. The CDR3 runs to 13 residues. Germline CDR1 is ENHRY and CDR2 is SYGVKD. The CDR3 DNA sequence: TGTGCCGCGCACGGACAGGTTTTCTACGAGCAGTACTTC. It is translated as CAAHGQVFYEQYF.

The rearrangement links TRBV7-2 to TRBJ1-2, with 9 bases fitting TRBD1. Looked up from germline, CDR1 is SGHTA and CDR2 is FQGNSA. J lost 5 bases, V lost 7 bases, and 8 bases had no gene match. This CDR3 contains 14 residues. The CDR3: CASNPTGGWYGYTF. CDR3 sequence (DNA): TGTGCCAGCAACCCGACAGGGGGATGGTATGGCTACACCTTC. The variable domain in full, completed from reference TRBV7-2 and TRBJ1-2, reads GAGVSQSPSNKVTEKGKDVELRCDPISGHTALYWYRQSLGQGLEFLIYFQGNSAPDKSGLPSDRFSAERTGGSVSTLTIQRTQQEDSAVYLCASNPTGGWYGYTFGSGTRLTVV.

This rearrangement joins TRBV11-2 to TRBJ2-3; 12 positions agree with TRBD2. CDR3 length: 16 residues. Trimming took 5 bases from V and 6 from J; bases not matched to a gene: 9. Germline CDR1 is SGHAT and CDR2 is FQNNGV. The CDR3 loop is CASSPRLAGGRDTQYF. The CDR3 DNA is TGTGCCAGCAGCCCCAGGCTAGCGGGAGGGAGGGATACGCAGTATTTT. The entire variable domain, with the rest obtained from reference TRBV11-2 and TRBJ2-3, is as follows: EAGVAQSPRYKIIEKRQSVAFWCNPISGHATLYWYQQILGQGPKLLIQFQNNGVVDDSQLPKDRFSAERLKGVDSTLKIQPAKLEDSAVYLCASSPRLAGGRDTQYFGPGTRLTVL.

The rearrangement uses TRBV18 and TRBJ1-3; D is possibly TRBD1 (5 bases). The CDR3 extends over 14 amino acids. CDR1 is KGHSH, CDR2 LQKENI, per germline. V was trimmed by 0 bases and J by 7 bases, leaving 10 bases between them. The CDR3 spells CASSPPGGSNTIYF. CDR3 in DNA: TGTGCCAGCTCACCACCGGGGGGGTCCAACACCATATATTTT.

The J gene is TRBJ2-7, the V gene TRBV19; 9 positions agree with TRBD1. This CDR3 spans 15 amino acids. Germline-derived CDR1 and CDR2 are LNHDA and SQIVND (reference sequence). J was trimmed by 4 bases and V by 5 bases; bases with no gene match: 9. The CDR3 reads CASSSRTGVSYEQYF. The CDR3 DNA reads TGTGCCAGTAGTTCCAGGACAGGGGTGTCGTACGAGCAGTACTTC.

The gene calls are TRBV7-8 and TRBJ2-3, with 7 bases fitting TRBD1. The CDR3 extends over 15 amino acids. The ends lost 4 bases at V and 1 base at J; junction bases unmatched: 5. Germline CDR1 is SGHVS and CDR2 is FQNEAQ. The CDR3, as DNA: TGTGCCAGCAGCTCTGGACAGGCCGGCACAGATACGCAGTATTTT. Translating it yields CASSSGQAGTDTQYF.

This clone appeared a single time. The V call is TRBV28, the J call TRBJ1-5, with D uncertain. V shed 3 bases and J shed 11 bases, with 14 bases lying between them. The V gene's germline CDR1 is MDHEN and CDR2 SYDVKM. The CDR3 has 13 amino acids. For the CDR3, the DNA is TGTGCCAGCAGTTTGGGCCCTAGGCAATCCCAGCATTTT. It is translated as CASSLGPRQSQHF.

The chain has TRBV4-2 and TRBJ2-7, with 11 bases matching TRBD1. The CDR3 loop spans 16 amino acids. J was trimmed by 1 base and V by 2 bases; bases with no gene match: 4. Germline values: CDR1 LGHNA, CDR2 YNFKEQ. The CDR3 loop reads CASSQSGTGGSYEQYF. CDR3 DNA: TGTGCCAGCAGCCAATCCGGGACAGGGGGGTCCTACGAGCAGTACTTC.

CDR3 nucleotide sequence: TGTGCCAGCAGCGCCACGGGGCGGGGGGGCTCAGATACGCAGTATTTT. Protein: CASSATGRGGSDTQYF. The J gene is TRBJ2-3, the V gene TRBV7-2; 9 bases match TRBD2. With V trimmed by 5 bases and J by 4 bases, 10 bases remained unmatched. Germline loops: CDR1 SGHTA, CDR2 FQGNSA. CDR3 length equals 16 residues.

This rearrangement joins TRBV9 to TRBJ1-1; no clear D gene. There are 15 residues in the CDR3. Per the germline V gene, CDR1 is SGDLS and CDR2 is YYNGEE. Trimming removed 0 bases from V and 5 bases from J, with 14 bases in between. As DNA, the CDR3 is TGTGCCAGCAGCGTAGTGGGGTCGTGGGAAACTGAAGCTTTCTTT. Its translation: CASSVVGSWETEAFF.

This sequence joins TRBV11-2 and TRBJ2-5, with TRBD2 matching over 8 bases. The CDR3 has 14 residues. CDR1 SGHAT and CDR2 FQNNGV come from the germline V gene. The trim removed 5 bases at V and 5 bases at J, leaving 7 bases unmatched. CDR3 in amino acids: CASSRGGWTETQYF. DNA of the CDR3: TGTGCCAGCAGCCGGGGGGGCTGGACGGAGACCCAGTACTTC. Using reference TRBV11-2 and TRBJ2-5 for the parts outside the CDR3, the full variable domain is EAGVAQSPRYKIIEKRQSVAFWCNPISGHATLYWYQQILGQGPKLLIQFQNNGVVDDSQLPKDRFSAERLKGVDSTLKIQPAKLEDSAVYLCASSRGGWTETQYFGPGTRLLVL.

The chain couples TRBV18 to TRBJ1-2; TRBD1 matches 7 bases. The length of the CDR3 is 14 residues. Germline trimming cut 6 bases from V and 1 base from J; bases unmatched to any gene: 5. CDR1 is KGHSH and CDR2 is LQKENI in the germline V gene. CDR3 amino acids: CASSAGTDNYGYTF. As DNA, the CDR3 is TGTGCCAGCTCGGCCGGGACAGATAACTATGGCTACACCTTC.

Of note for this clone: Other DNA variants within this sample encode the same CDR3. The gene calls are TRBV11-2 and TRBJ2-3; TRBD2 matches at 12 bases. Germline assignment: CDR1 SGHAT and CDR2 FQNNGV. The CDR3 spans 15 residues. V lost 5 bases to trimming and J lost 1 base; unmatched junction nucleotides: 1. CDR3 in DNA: TGTGCCAGCAGCCGACTAGCGGGGGGCACAGATACGCAGTATTTT. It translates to CASSRLAGGTDTQYF.

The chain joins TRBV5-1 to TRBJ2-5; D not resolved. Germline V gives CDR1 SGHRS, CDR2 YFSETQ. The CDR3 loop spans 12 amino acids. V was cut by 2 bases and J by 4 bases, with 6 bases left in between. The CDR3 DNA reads TGCGCCAGCAGCTTCGGTGGAGAGACCCAGTACTTC. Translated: CASSFGGETQYF.

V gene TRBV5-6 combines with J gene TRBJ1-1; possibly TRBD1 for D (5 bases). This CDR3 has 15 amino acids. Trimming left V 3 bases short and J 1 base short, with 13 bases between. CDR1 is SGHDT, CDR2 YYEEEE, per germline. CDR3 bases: TGTGCCAGCAGCTGGGTGACAGCGGGGAACACTGAAGCTTTCTTT. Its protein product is CASSWVTAGNTEAFF.

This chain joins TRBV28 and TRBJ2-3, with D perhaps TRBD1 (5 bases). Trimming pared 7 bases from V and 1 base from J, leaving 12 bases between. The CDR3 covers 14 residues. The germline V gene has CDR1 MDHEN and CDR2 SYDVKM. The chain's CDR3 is CASNPPGRTDTQYF. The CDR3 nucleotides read TGTGCCAGCAACCCCCCAGGGCGCACAGATACGCAGTATTTT.

The CDR3 nucleotides are TGCAGCGTCGTCCGGACAGATACTGAAGCTTTCTTT. Translated, it gives CSVVRTDTEAFF. The chain links TRBV29-1 to TRBJ1-1, with D perhaps matching TRBD1 (6 bases). Trimming took 6 bases from V and 5 from J, leaving 13 bases between them. CDR3 length equals 12 residues. Germline V gives CDR1 SQVTM, CDR2 ANQGSEA.